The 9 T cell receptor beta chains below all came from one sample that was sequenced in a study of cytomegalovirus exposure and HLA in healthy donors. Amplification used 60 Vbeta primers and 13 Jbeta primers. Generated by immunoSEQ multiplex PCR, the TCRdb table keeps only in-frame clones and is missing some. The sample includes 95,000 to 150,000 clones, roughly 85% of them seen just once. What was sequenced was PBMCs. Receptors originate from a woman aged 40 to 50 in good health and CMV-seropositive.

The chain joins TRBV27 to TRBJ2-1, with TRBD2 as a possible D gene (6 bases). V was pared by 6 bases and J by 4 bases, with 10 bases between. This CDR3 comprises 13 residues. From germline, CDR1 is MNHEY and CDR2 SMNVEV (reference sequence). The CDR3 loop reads CASSPTRYNEQFF. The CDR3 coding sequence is TGTGCCAGCAGCCCGACTAGATACAATGAGCAGTTCTTC.

CDR3 in DNA: TGTGCCAGCCTCGCGACTAGCTCTACGTACAATGAGCAGTTCTTC. Protein product: CASLATSSTYNEQFF. The chain is built from TRBV27 and TRBJ2-1; TRBD2 matches 7 bases. The CDR3 is made up of 15 amino acids. Germline loops: CDR1 MNHEY, CDR2 SMNVEV (reference sequence). Trimming cost V 8 bases and J 4 bases; bases outside gene matches: 11.

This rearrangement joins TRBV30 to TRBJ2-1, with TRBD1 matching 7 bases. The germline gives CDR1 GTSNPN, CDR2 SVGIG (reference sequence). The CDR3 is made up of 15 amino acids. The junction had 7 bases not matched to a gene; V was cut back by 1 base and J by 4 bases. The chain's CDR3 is CAWSDYRGLYNEQFF. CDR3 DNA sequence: TGTGCCTGGAGTGACTACAGGGGCCTATACAATGAGCAGTTCTTC.

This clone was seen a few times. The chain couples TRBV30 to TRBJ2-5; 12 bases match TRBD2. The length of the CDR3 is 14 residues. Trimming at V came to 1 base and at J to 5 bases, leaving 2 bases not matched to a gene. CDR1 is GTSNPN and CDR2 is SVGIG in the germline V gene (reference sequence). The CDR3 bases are TGTGCCTGGAGTGCGGGACTAGCGGGTGAGACCCAGTACTTC. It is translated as CAWSAGLAGETQYF.

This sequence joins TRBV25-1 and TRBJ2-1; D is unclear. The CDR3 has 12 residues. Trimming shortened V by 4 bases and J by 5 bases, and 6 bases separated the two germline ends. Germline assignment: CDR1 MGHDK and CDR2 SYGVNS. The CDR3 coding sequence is TGTGCCAGCAGTGGTCAGAACAATGAGCAGTTCTTC. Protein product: CASSGQNNEQFF.

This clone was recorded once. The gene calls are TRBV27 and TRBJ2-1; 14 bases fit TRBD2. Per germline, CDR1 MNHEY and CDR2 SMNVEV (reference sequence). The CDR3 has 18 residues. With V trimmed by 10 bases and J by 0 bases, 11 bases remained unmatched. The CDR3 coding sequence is TGTGCCACTACGATTGGGACTAGCGGGAGTTACTCCTACAATGAGCAGTTCTTC. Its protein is CATTIGTSGSYSYNEQFF.

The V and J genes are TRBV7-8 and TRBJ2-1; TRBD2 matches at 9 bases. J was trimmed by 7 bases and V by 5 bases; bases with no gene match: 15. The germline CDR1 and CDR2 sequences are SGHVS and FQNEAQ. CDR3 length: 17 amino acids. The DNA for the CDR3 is TGTGCCAGCAGCATCCTAGCTGCGGGCGGGAGGGCTAATGAGCAGTTCTTC. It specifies CASSILAAGGRANEQFF.

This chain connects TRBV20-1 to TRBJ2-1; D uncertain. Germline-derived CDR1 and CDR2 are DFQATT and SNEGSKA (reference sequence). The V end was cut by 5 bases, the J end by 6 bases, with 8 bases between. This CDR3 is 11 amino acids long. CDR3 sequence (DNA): TGCAGTGCTCCTTTTTTCAATGAGCAGTTCTTC. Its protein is CSAPFFNEQFF.

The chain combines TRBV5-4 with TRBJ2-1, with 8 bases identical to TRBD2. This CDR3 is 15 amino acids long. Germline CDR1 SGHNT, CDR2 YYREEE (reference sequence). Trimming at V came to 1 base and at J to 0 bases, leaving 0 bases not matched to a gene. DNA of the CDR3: TGTGCCAGCAGCTTGAGCGGGAGCTCCTACAATGAGCAGTTCTTC. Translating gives CASSLSGSSYNEQFF. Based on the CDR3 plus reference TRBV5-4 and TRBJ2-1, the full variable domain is ETGVTQSPTHLIKTRGQQVTLRCSSQSGHNTVSWYQQALGQGPQFIFQYYREEENGRGNFPPRFSGLQFPNYSSELNVNALELDDSALYLCASSLSGSSYNEQFFGPGTRLTVL.